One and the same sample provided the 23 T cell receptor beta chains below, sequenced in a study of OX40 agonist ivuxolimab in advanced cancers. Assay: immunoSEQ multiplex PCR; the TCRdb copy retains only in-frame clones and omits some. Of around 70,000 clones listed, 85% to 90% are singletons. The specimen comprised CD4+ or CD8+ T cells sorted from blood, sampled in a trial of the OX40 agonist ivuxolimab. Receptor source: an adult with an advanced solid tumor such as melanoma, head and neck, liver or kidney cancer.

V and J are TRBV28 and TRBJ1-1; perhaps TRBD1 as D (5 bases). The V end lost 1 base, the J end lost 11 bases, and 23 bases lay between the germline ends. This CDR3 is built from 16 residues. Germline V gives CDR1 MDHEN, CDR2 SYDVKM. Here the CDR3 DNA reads TGTGCCAGCAGTTTATTAGCCTACCTTTCGGGGCCCCGGGCTTTCTTT. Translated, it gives CASSLLAYLSGPRAFF.

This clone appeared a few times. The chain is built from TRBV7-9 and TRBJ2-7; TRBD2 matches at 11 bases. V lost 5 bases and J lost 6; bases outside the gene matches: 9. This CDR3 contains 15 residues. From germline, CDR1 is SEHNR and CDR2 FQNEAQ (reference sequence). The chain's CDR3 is CASSGDSGRVAEQYF. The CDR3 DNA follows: TGTGCCAGCAGCGGGGATAGCGGGAGGGTTGCCGAGCAGTACTTC.

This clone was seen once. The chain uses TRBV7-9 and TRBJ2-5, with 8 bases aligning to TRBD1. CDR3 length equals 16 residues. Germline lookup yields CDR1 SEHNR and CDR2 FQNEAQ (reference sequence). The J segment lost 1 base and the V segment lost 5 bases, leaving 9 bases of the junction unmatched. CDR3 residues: CASSTTGGSSQETQYF. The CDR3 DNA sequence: TGTGCCAGCAGCACAACAGGGGGTTCATCCCAAGAGACCCAGTACTTC.

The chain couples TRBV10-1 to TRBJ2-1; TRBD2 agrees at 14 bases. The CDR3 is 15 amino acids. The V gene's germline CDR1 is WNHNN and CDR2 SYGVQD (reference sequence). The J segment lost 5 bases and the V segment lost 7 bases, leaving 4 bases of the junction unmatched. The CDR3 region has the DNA TGCGCCAGCATCTCGGGACTAGCGGGAGACAATGAGCAGTTCTTC. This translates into CASISGLAGDNEQFF.

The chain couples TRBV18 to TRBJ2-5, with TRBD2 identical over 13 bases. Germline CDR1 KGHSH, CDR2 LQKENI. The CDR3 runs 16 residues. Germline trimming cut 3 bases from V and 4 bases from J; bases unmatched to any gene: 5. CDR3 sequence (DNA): TGTGCCAGCTCACCCCGACTAGCGGGAGGCGGAGAGACCCAGTACTTC. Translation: CASSPRLAGGGETQYF.

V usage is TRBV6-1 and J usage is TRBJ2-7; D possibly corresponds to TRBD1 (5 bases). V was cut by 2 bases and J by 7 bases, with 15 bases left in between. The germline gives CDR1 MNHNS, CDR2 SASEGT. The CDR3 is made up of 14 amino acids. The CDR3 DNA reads TGTGCCAGCAGTGAACAAACAGGCCCGTGGGAGCAGTACTTC. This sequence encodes CASSEQTGPWEQYF.

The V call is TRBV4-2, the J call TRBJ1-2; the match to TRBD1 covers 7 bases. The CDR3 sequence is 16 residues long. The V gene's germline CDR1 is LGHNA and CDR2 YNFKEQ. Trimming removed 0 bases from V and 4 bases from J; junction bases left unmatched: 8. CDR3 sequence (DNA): TGTGCCAGCAGCCAAGATCCTTCGACAGGGCTCTATGGCTACACCTTC. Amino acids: CASSQDPSTGLYGYTF.

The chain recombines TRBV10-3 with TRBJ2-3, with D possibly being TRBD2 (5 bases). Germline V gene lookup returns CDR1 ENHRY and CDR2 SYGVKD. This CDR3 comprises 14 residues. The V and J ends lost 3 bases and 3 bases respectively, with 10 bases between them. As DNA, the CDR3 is TGTGCCATCAGTGATACTAGTAGAACAGATACGCAGTATTTT. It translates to CAISDTSRTDTQYF.

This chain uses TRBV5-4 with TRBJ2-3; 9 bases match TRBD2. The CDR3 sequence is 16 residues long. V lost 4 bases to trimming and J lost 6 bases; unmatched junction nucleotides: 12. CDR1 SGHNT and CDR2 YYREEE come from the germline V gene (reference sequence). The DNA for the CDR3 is TGTGCCAGCAGCGCCCTCTCTAGCGGGATACCGGATACGCAGTATTTT. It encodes CASSALSSGIPDTQYF.

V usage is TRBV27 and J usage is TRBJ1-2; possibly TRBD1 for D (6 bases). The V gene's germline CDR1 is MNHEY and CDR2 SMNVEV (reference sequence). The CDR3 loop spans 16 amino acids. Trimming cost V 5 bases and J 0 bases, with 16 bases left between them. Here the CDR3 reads CASSPHGQPPNYGYTF. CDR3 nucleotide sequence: TGTGCCAGCAGTCCCCACGGACAGCCCCCTAACTATGGCTACACCTTC.

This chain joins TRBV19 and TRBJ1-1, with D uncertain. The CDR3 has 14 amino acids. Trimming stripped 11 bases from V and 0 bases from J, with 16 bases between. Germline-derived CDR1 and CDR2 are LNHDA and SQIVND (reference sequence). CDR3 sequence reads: CASTPRGVNTEAFF. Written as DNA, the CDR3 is TGTGCCTCCACTCCCCGGGGTGTGAACACTGAAGCTTTCTTT.

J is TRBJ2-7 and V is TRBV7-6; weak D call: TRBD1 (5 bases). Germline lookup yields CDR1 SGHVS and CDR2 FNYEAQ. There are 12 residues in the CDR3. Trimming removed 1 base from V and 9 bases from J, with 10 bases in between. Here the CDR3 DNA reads TGTGCCAGCAGCTTAGACAGGTCCGCGCAGTACTTC. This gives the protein CASSLDRSAQYF.

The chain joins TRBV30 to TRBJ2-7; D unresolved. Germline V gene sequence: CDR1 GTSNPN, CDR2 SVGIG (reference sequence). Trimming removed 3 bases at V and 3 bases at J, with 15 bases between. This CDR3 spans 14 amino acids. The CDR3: CAWSRQPTHYEQYF. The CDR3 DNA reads TGTGCCTGGAGCCGGCAGCCAACCCACTACGAGCAGTACTTC.

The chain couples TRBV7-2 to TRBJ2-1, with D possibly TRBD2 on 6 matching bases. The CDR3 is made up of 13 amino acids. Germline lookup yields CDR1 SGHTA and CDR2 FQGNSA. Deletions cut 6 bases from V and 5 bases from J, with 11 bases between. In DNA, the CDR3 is TGTGCCAGCAGGCGGGACTCGCACAATGAGCAGTTCTTC. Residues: CASRRDSHNEQFF.

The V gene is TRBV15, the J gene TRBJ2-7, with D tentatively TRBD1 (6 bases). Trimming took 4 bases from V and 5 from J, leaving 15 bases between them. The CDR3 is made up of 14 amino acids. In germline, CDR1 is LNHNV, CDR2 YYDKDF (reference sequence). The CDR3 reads CATSKRQAGNEQYF. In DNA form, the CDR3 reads TGTGCCACCAGCAAGCGACAGGCTGGCAACGAGCAGTACTTC.

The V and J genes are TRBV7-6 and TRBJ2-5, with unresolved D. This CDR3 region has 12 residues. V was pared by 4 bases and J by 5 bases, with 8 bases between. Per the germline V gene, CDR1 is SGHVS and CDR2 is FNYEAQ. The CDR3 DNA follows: TGTGCCAGCAGCTCCATCGCGGAGACCCAGTACTTC. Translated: CASSSIAETQYF.

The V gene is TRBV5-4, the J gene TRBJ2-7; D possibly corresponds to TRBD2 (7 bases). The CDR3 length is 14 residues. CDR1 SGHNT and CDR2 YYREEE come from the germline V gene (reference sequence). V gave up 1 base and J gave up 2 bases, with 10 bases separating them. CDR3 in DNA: TGTGCCAGCAGCTTGAGCGGGACAACCTACGAGCAGTACTTC. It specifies CASSLSGTTYEQYF.

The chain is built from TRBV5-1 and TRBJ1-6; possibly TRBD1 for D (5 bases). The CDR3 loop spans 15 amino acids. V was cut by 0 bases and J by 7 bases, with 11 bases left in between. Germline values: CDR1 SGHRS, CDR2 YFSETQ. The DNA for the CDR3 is TGCGCCAGCAGCTTGGGGCAGGGTGGGAATTCACCCCTCCACTTT. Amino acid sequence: CASSLGQGGNSPLHF.

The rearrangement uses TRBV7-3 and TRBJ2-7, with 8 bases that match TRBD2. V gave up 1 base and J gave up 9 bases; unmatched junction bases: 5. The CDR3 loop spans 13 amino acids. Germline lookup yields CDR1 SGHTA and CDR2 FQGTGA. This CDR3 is CASSLKGSGMQYF. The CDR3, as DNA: TGTGCCAGCAGCTTAAAGGGTAGCGGGATGCAGTACTTC.

CDR3 region: CASSSLGTEAFF. In nucleotides, the CDR3 is TGTGCCAGCAGTAGTTTGGGCACTGAAGCTTTCTTT. The chain has TRBV25-1 and TRBJ1-1, with D hard to call. The V gene lost 5 bases and the J gene lost 4 bases, with 8 bases spanning the gap. CDR3 length: 12 residues. In germline, CDR1 is MGHDK, CDR2 SYGVNS.

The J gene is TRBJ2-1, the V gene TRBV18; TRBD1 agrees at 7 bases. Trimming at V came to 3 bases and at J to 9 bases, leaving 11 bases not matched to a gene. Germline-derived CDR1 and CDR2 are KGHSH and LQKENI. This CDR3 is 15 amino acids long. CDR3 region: CASSPGTALSGEQFF. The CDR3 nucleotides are TGTGCCAGCTCACCGGGGACAGCCTTGTCCGGTGAGCAGTTCTTC.

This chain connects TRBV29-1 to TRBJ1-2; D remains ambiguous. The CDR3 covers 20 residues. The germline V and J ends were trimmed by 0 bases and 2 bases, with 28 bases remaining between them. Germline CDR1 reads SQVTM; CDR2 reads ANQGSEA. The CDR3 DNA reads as TGCAGCGTTGAAGATCGATGGGCGTCTCCACCGGGAGCCCCGAACTATGGCTACACCTTC. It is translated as CSVEDRWASPPGAPNYGYTF.

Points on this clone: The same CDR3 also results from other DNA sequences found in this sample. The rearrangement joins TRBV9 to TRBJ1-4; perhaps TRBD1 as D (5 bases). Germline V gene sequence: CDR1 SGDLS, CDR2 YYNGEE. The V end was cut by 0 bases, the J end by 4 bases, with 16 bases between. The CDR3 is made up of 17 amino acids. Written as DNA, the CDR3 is TGTGCCAGCAGCGTAGGGGTCAGTCGGGGGATTAATGAAAAACTGTTTTTT. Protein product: CASSVGVSRGINEKLFF. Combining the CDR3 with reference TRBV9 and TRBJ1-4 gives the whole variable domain DSGVTQTPKHLITATGQRVTLRCSPRSGDLSVYWYQQSLDQGLQFLIQYYNGEERAKGNILERFSAQQFPDLHSELNLSSLELGDSALYFCASSVGVSRGINEKLFFGSGTQLSVL.